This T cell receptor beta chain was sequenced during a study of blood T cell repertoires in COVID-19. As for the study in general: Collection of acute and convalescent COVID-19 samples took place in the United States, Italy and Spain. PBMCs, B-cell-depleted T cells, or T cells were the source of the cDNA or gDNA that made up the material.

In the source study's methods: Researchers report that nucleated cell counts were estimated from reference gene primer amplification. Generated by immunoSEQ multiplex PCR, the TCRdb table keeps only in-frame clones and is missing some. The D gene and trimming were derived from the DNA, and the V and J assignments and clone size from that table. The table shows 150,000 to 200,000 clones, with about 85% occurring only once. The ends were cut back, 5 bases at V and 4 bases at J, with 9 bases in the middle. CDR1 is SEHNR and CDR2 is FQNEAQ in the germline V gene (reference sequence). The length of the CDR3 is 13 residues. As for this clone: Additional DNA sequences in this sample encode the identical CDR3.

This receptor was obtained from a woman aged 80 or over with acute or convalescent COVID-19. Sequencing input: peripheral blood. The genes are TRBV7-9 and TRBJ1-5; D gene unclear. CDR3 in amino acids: CASSPGGNQPQHF. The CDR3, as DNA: TGTGCCAGCAGCCCAGGAGGAAATCAGCCCCAGCATTTT.